The present T cell receptor (beta chain) was sequenced within a study of blood T cell repertoires in COVID-19. Study-wide context: There were acute and convalescent COVID-19 samples, and they came from the United States, Italy and Spain. T cells, B-cell-depleted T cells, or PBMCs supplied cDNA or gDNA.

This CDR3 comprises 13 residues. Germline CDR1 SGHRS, CDR2 YFSETQ. The V end was cut by 1 base, the J end by 7 bases, with 6 bases between. As handled by the study authors: Nucleated cell counts were estimated from reference gene primer amplification. Data came from immunoSEQ multiplex PCR; TCRdb stores just in-frame clones and leaves some out. V and J calls and clone size are given by that table; D and trimming were obtained from the DNA. The sample yields about 65,000 clones, 81% seen once. Sequenced: peripheral blood. This clonotype originated in a man older than 75 with acute or convalescent COVID-19. This rearrangement joins TRBV5-1 to TRBJ1-6; a possible D gene is TRBD1 (6 bases). The CDR3 DNA reads TGCGCCAGCAGCTTGACAGGGAATTCACCCCTCCACTTT. It yields the protein CASSLTGNSPLHF.